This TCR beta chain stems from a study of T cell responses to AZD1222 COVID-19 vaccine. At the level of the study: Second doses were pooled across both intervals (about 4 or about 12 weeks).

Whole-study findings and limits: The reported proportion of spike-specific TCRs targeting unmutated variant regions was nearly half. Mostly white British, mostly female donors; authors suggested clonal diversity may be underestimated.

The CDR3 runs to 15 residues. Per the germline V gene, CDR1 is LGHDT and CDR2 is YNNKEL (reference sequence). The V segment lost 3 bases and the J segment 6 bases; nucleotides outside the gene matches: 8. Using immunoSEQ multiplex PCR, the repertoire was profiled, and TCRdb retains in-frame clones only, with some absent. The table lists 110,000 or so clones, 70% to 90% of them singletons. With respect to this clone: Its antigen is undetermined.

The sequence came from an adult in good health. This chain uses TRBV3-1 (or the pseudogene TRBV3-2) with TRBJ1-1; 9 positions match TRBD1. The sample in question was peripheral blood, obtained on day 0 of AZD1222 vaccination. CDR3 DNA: TGTGCCAGCAGCCAGAAGGACAGGGGTATCTCTGAAGCTTTCTTT. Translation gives CASSQKDRGISEAFF.